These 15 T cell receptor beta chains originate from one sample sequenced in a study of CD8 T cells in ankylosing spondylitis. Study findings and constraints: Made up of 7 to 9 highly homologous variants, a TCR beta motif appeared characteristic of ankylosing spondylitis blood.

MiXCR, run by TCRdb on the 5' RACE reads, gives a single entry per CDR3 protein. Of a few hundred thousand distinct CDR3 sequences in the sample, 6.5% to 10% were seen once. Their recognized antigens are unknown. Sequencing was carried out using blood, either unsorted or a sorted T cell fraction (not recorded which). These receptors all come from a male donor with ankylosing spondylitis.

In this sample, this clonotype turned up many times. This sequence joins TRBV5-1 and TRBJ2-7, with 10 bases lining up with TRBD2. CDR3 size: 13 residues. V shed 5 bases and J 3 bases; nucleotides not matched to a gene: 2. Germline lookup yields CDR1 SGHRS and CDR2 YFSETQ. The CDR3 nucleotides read TGCGCCAGCAGATCTAGCGGGAGCTACGAGCAGTACTTC. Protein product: CASRSSGSYEQYF.

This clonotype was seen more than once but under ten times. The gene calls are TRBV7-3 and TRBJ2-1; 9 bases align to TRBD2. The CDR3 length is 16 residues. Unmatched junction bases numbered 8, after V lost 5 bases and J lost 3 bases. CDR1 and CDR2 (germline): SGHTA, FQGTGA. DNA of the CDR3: TGTGCCAGCAGCGGATATAGCGGGAGCGGCTACAATGAGCAGTTCTTC. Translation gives CASSGYSGSGYNEQFF. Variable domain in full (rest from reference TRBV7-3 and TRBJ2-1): GAGVSQTPSNKVTEKGKYVELRCDPISGHTALYWYRQSLGQGPEFLIYFQGTGAADDSGLPNDRFFAVRPEGSVSTLKIQRTERGDSAVYLCASSGYSGSGYNEQFFGPGTRLTVL.

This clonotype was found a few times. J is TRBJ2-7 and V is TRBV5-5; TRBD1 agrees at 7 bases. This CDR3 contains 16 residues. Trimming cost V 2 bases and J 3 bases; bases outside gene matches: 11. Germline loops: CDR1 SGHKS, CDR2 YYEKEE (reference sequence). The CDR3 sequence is CASSFASSGTDYEQYF. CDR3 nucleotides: TGTGCCAGCAGCTTCGCTTCCTCGGGGACAGACTACGAGCAGTACTTC. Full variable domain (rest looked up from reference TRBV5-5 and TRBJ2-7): DAGVTQSPTHLIKTRGQQVTLRCSPISGHKSVSWYQQVLGQGPQFIFQYYEKEERGRGNFPDRFSARQFPNYSSELNVNALLLGDSALYLCASSFASSGTDYEQYFGPGTRLTVT.

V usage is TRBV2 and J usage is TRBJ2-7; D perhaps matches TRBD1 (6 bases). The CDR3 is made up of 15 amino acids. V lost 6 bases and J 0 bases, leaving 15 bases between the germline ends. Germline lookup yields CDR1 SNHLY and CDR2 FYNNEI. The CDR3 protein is CASRISGHLSYEQYF. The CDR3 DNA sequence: TGTGCCAGCAGAATTTCGGGACACCTCTCCTACGAGCAGTACTTC.

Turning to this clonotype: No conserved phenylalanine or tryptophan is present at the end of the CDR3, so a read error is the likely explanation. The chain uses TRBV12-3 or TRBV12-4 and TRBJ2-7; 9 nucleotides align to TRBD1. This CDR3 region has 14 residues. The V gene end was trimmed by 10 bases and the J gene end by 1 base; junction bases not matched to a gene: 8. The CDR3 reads CAISEDRGSYEQYS. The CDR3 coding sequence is TGTGCCATCTCGGAAGACAGGGGGTCCTACGAGCAGTACTCC.

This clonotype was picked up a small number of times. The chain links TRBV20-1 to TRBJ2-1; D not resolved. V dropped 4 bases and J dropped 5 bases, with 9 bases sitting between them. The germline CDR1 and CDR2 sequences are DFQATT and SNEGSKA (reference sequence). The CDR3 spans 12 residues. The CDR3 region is CSAKGRNNEQFF. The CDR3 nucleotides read TGCAGTGCTAAGGGAAGGAACAATGAGCAGTTCTTC.

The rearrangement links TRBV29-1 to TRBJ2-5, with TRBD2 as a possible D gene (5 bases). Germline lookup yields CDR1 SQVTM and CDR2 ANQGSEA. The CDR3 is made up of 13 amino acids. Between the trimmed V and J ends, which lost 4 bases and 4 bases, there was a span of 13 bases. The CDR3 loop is CSVGGRGGETQYF. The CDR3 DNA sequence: TGCAGCGTTGGTGGGAGAGGAGGAGAGACCCAGTACTTC.

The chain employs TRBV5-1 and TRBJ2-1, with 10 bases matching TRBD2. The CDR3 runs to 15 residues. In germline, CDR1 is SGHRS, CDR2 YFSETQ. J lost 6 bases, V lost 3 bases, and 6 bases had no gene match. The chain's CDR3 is CASSYSSGSGNEQFF. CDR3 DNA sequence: TGCGCCAGCAGCTATTCTAGCGGGAGTGGCAATGAGCAGTTCTTC.

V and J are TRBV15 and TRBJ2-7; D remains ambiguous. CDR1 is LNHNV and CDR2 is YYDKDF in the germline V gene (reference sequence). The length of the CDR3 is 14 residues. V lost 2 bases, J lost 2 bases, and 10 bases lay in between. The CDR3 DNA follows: TGTGCCACCAGCAGAAGAAGCAGAGCCTACGAGCAGTACTTC. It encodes CATSRRSRAYEQYF.

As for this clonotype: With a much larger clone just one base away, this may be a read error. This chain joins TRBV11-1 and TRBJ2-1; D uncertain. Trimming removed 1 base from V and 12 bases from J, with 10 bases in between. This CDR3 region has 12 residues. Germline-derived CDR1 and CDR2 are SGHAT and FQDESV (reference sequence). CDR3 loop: CASSLETSVQFF. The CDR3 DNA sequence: TGTGCCAGCAGCTTAGAGACCAGCGTGCAGTTCTTC.

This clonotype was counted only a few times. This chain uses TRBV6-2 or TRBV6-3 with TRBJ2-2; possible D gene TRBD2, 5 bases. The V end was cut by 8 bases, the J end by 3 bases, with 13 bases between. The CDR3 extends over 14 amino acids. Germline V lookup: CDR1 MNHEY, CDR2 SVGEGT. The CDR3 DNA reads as TGTGCCAGCGGGCCTTGGCGGGACACCGGGGAGCTGTTTTTT. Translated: CASGPWRDTGELFF.

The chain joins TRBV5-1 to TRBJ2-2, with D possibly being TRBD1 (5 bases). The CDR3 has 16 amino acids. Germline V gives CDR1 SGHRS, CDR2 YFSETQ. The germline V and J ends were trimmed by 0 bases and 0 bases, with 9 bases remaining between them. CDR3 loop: CASSLVPGTNTGELFF. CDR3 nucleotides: TGCGCCAGCAGCTTGGTCCCAGGGACGAACACCGGGGAGCTGTTTTTT.

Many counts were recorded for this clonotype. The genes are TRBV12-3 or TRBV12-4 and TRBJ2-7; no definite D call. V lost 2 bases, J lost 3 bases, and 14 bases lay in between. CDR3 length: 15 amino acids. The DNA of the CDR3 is TGTGCCAGCAGTTTATCCCCCCAAACTGGCTACGAGCAGTACTTC. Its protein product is CASSLSPQTGYEQYF.

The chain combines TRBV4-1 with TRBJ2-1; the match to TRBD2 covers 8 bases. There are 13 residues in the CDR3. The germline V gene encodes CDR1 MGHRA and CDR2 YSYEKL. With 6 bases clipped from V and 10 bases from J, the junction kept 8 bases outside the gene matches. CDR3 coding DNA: TGCGCCAGCAGGGGCGGGGGGTTTGGGGAGCAGTTCTTC. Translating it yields CASRGGGFGEQFF.

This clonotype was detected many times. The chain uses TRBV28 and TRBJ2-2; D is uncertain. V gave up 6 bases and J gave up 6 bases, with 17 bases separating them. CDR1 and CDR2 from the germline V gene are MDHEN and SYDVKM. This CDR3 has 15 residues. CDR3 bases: TGTGCCAGCAGAGGACCGGCGCGAGGCGCCGGGGAGCTGTTTTTT. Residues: CASRGPARGAGELFF.